The T cell receptor beta chain described here comes from a study of type 1 and type 2 diabetes patients. Study-level information: CD4+ or CD8+ T cells were positively selected from PBMCs with microbeads.

The V end lost 6 bases, the J end lost 1 base, and 9 bases lay between the germline ends. The germline gives CDR1 SQVTM, CDR2 ANQGSEA. This CDR3 has 12 residues. Amplification started from genomic DNA. Multiplex PCR with 30 forward and 13 reverse primers amplified the TCR beta CDR3. Using its own MiXCR run on the multiplex PCR reads, TCRdb lists one record per CDR3 protein. The table lists under 300,000 distinct CDR3 sequences, around 47% of them singletons, with roughly an eighth in the top ten. This TCR derives from a man aged 18 to 35 with type 2 diabetes. Source material: peripheral blood mononuclear cells (PBMCs). The chain uses TRBV29-1 and TRBJ1-1; D is undetermined. CDR3 in DNA: TGCAGCGTGAGGAAGGAGAACACTGAAGCTTTCTTT. Its translation is CSVRKENTEAFF. The whole variable domain, filled in from reference TRBV29-1 and TRBJ1-1, reads SAVISQKPSRDICQRGTSLTIQCQVDSQVTMMFWYRQQPGQSLTLIATANQGSEATYESGFVIDKFPISRPNLTFSTLTVSNMSPEDSSIYLCSVRKENTEAFFGQGTRLTVV.